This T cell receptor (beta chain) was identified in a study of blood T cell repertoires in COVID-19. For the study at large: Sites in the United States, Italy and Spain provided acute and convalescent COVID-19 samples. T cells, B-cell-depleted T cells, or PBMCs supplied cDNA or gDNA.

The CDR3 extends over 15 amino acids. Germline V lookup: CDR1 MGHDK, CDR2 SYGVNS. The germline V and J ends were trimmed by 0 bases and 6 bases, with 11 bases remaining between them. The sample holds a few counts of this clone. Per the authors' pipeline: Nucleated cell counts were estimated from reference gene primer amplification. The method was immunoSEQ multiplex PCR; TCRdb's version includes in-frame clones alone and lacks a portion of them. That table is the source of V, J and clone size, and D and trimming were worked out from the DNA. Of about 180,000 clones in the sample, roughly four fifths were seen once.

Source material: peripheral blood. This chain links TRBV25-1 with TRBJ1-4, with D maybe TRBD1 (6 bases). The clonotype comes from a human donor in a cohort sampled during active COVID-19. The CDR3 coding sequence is TGTGCCAGCAGTGAATATAGGGCAGGGGATGAAAAACTGTTTTTT. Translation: CASSEYRAGDEKLFF.